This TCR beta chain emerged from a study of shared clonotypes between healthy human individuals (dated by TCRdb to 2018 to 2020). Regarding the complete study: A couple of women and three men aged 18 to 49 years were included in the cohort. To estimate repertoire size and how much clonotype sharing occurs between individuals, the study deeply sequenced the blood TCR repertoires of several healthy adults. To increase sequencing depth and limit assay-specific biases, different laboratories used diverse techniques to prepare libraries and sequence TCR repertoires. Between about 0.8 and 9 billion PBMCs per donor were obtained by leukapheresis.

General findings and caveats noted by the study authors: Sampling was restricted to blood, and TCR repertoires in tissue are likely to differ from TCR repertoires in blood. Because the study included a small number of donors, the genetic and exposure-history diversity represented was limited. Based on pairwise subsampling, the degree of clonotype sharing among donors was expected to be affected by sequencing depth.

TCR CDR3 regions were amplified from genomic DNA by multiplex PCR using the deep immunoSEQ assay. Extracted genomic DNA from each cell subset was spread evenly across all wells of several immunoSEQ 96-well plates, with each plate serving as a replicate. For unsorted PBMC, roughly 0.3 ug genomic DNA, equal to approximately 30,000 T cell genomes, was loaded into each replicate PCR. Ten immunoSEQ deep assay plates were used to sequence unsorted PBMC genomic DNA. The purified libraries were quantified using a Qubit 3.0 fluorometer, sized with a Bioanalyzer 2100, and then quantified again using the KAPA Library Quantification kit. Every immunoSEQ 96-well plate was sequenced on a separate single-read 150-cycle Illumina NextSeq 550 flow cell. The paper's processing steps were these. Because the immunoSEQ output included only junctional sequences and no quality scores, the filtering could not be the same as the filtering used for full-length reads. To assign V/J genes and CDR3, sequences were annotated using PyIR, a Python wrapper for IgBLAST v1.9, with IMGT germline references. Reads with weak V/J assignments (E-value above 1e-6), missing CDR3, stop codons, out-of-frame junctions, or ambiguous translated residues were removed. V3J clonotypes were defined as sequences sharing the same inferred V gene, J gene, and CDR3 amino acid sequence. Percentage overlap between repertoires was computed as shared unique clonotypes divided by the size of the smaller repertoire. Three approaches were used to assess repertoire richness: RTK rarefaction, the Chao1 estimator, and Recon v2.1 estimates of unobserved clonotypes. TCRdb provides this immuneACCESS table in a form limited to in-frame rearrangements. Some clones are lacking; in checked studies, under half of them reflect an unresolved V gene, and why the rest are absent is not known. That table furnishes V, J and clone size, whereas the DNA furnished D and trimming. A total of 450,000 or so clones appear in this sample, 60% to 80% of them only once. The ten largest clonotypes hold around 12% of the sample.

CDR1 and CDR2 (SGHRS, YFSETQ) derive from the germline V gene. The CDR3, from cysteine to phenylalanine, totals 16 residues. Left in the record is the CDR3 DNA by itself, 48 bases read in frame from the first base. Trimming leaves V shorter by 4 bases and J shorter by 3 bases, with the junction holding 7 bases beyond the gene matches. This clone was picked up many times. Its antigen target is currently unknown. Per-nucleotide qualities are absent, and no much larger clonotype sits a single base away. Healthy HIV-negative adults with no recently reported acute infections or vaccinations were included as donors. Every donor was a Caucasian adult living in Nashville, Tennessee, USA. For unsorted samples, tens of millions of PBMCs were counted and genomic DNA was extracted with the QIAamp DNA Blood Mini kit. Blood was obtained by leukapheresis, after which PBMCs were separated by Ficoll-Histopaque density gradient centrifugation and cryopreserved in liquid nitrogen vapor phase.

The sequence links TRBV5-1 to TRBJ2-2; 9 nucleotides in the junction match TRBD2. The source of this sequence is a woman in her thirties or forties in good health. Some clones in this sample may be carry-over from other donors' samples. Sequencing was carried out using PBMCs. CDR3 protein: CASSKRTSEYTGELFF. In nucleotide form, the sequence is TGCGCCAGCAGCAAACGGACTAGCGAGTACACCGGGGAGCTGTTTTTT. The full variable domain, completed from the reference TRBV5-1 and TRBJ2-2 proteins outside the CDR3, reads KAGVTQTPRYLIKTRGQQVTLSCSPISGHRSVSWYQQTPGQGLQFLFEYFSETQRNKGNFPGRFSGRQFSNSRSEMNVSTLELGDSALYLCASSKRTSEYTGELFFGEGSRLTVL.